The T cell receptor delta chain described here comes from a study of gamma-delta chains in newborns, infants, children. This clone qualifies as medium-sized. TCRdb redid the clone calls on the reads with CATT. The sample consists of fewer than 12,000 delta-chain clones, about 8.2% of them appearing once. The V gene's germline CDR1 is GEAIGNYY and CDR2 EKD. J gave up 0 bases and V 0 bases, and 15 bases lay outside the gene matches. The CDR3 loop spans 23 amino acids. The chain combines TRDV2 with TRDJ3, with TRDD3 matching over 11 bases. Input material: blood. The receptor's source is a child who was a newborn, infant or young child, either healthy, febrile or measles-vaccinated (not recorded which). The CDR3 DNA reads TGTGCCTGTGACACCGTATTCGCCGGGACTGGGGGATATAGCTCCTGGGACACCCGACAGATGTTTTTC. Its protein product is CACDTVFAGTGGYSSWDTRQMFF.